The text below deals with one T cell receptor (beta chain). The CDR3 sequence is 16 residues long. How the authors handled the data: Quantification of nucleated cells was approximated via reference gene primer amplification. Method: immunoSEQ multiplex PCR; TCRdb's copy keeps in-frame clones and lacks some. V and J calls and clone size come straight from that table; D and trimming were deduced from the DNA. In the table there are about 120,000 clones, around nine tenths of which are singletons. This sample stems from a study of blood T cell repertoires in COVID-19. Across the whole study: Samples representing acute and convalescent COVID-19 were sourced from the United States, Italy and Spain. Sample material is recorded as cDNA or gDNA derived from T cells, B-cell-depleted T cells, or PBMCs.

Material: peripheral blood. The genes are TRBV7-5 and TRBJ1-1; no DNA check was done on the table's D call, TRBD1. TRBV7-5 is annotated as a pseudogene. The clonotype originates from a woman aged 45-59 years with active or convalescent COVID-19. In DNA, the CDR3 is TGTGCCAGAAGCAGCCCAGGGTCCCCAACGAACACTGAAGCTTTCTTT. Protein sequence: CARSSPGSPTNTEAFF.